The 20 T cell receptor beta chains below come from one sample, sequenced in a study of OX40 agonist ivuxolimab in advanced cancers. Method: immunoSEQ multiplex PCR; TCRdb's copy keeps in-frame clones and lacks some. This table has around 10,000 clones, over 60% appearing once. The source material was CD4+ or CD8+ T cells sorted from blood, sampled in a trial of the OX40 agonist ivuxolimab. The receptor source for this set is an adult with an advanced solid tumor such as melanoma, head and neck, liver or kidney cancer.

The CDR3 spells CASSLVQGDGYTF. For the CDR3, the DNA is TGTGCCAGCAGCTTAGTCCAGGGGGATGGCTACACCTTC. The chain carries TRBV7-2 and TRBJ1-2; TRBD1 aligns across 7 bases. Per the germline V gene, CDR1 is SGHTA and CDR2 is FQGNSA. The CDR3 spans 13 residues. Trimming at V came to 1 base and at J to 6 bases, leaving 2 bases not matched to a gene.

This chain connects TRBV28 to TRBJ2-1; 9 bases are a match to TRBD2. After removal of 2 bases from V and 8 bases from J, the junction contained 10 bases not matched to a gene. Germline lookup yields CDR1 MDHEN and CDR2 SYDVKM. The CDR3 is 16 amino acids. CDR3: CASSLIRASGIDEQFF. The CDR3 DNA reads as TGTGCCAGCAGTTTAATCAGGGCTAGCGGGATTGATGAGCAGTTCTTC.

The CDR3 loop reads CASSLDAAGGGDEQYF. The CDR3 DNA is TGCGCCAGCAGCTTGGATGCGGCAGGGGGCGGAGACGAGCAGTACTTC. The genes are TRBV5-1 and TRBJ2-7; TRBD1 agrees at 8 bases. The CDR3 extends over 16 amino acids. With 0 bases clipped from V and 5 bases from J, the junction kept 10 bases outside the gene matches. Looked up from germline, CDR1 is SGHRS and CDR2 is YFSETQ.

The chain recombines TRBV5-6 with TRBJ2-1, with TRBD2 matching over 11 bases. The CDR3 contains 17 residues. Germline CDR1 SGHDT, CDR2 YYEEEE. J lost 8 bases, V lost 0 bases, and 10 bases had no gene match. The CDR3 sequence: CASSLVSGLAGYYEQFF. The CDR3 DNA sequence: TGTGCCAGCAGCTTGGTCTCCGGACTAGCGGGTTACTATGAGCAGTTCTTC.

The chain couples TRBV16 to TRBJ2-1; perhaps TRBD2 as D (6 bases). The germline gives CDR1 KGHSY, CDR2 FQNENV. The CDR3 has 15 amino acids. V gave up 1 base and J gave up 6 bases, with 13 bases separating them. Here the CDR3 reads CASSQFSGFLNEQFF. The CDR3 nucleotides read TGTGCCAGCAGCCAATTCAGCGGGTTCCTCAATGAGCAGTTCTTC.

This chain links TRBV10-1 with TRBJ1-1; 10 positions match TRBD1. The CDR3 extends over 15 amino acids. V lost 5 bases to trimming and J lost 2 bases; unmatched junction nucleotides: 5. Germline V gene data show CDR1 as WNHNN and CDR2 as SYGVQD (reference sequence). CDR3 DNA sequence: TGCGCCAGCAGTCGGGACAGGGGACCAAACACTGAAGCTTTCTTT. It translates to CASSRDRGPNTEAFF.

V and J are TRBV2 and TRBJ2-7; 12 bases line up with TRBD2. Germline V gene sequence: CDR1 SNHLY, CDR2 FYNNEI. V was pared by 4 bases and J by 7 bases, with 8 bases of the junction left unmatched. This CDR3 has 15 residues. This chain's CDR3 is CASSGLAGEGGEQYF. The CDR3 DNA reads TGTGCCAGCAGTGGACTAGCGGGAGAAGGGGGGGAGCAGTACTTC.

This clone was found once. The chain is built from TRBV2 and TRBJ2-7, with D perhaps TRBD1 (5 bases). Germline assignment: CDR1 SNHLY and CDR2 FYNNEI. The V end was cut by 4 bases, the J end by 2 bases, with 15 bases between. There are 15 residues in the CDR3. CDR3 residues: CASSVGQPLTYEQYF. For the CDR3, the DNA is TGTGCCAGCAGTGTCGGACAACCCCTTACCTACGAGCAGTACTTC.

The J gene is TRBJ2-7, the V gene TRBV27; D uncertain. CDR3 length: 15 amino acids. Trimming pared 0 bases from V and 0 bases from J, leaving 9 bases between. CDR1 is MNHEY, CDR2 SMNVEV, per germline (reference sequence). The CDR3 sequence: CASSLSTSSSYEQYF. The CDR3 region has the DNA TGTGCCAGCAGTTTATCGACTTCGAGCTCCTACGAGCAGTACTTC.

J is TRBJ1-1 and V is TRBV7-2, with a possible D match to TRBD1 (6 bases). Between the trimmed V and J ends, which lost 2 bases and 2 bases, there was a span of 21 bases. The germline CDR1 and CDR2 sequences are SGHTA and FQGNSA. The CDR3 sequence is 18 residues long. CDR3 sequence reads: CASSLIFLTGAFNTEAFF. CDR3 DNA sequence: TGTGCCAGCAGCTTAATATTCTTGACAGGTGCCTTTAACACTGAAGCTTTCTTT.

This chain connects TRBV29-1 to TRBJ2-7, with D hard to call. Trimming removed 3 bases from V and 3 bases from J, with 9 bases in between. The CDR3 covers 12 residues. Germline CDR1 and CDR2: SQVTM and ANQGSEA. The CDR3 here is CSVEVQNYEQYF. CDR3 sequence (DNA): TGCAGCGTTGAGGTACAGAACTACGAGCAGTACTTC.

The chain is built from TRBV9 and TRBJ2-1; a weak D match, TRBD1 (5 bases). CDR3 length: 14 residues. Germline V gene data show CDR1 as SGDLS and CDR2 as YYNGEE. V lost 0 bases, J lost 8 bases, and 12 bases lay in between. The CDR3 DNA reads as TGTGCCAGCAGCGTAGTAGGGGCTCAGGATGAGCAGTTCTTC. This codes for CASSVVGAQDEQFF.

V usage is TRBV29-1 and J usage is TRBJ2-7; 7 nucleotides agree with TRBD1. Trimming removed 3 bases from V and 4 bases from J; junction bases left unmatched: 21. The CDR3 has 18 amino acids. CDR1 is SQVTM and CDR2 is ANQGSEA in the germline V gene. DNA for the CDR3: TGCAGCGTTGAGGTGGGGAAGGACACAGGGGCTTCGGTTTACGAGCAGTACTTC. It translates to CSVEVGKDTGASVYEQYF.

V usage is TRBV27 and J usage is TRBJ2-7; 8 bases match TRBD1. The germline V gene encodes CDR1 MNHEY and CDR2 SMNVEV (reference sequence). The length of the CDR3 is 15 residues. Trimming cost V 6 bases and J 6 bases; bases outside gene matches: 13. The CDR3 bases are TGTGCCAGCAGATACGCCGGGACAGGCGACTCCGAGCAGTACTTC. Its translation: CASRYAGTGDSEQYF.

The chain employs TRBV28 and TRBJ1-1; 10 nucleotides align to TRBD1. This CDR3 region has 14 residues. V shed 3 bases, J shed 4 bases, and the junction held 2 bases outside the gene matches. CDR1 and CDR2 from the germline V gene are MDHEN and SYDVKM. The CDR3 sequence: CASSLTGGSTEAFF. The CDR3 DNA is TGTGCCAGCAGTTTGACAGGGGGCTCCACTGAAGCTTTCTTT. Together with reference TRBV28 and TRBJ1-1, the CDR3 gives the full variable domain: DVKVTQSSRYLVKRTGEKVFLECVQDMDHENMFWYRQDPGLGLRLIYFSYDVKMKEKGDIPEGYSVSREKKERFSLILESASTNQTSMYLCASSLTGGSTEAFFGQGTRLTVV.

J is TRBJ1-1 and V is TRBV13; no firm D call. V lost 1 base, J lost 10 bases, and 7 bases lay in between. The germline gives CDR1 PRHDT, CDR2 FYEKMQ (reference sequence). The CDR3 consists of 11 residues. The chain's CDR3 is CASSLEPLAFF. CDR3 DNA sequence: TGTGCCAGCAGCTTAGAACCACTAGCTTTCTTT.

J is TRBJ2-7 and V is TRBV18; TRBD2 aligns across 12 bases. The CDR3 length is 15 residues. CDR1 KGHSH and CDR2 LQKENI come from the germline V gene. V lost 5 bases, J lost 7 bases, and 9 bases stayed unmatched. The CDR3 DNA is TGTGCCAGCTCAGCAGGACTAGCGGGATTTGATGAGCAGTACTTC. It translates to CASSAGLAGFDEQYF.

This clone came up once. The V gene is TRBV7-9, the J gene TRBJ2-7, with 12 nucleotides matching TRBD2. The CDR3 is 12 amino acids. Germline lookup yields CDR1 SEHNR and CDR2 FQNEAQ (reference sequence). The trim removed 5 bases at V and 7 bases at J, leaving 0 bases unmatched. The CDR3 sequence: CASSGLAGEQYF. In nucleotides, the CDR3 is TGTGCCAGCAGCGGACTAGCGGGGGAGCAGTACTTC. Based on the CDR3 plus reference TRBV7-9 and TRBJ2-7, the full variable domain is DTGVSQNPRHKITKRGQNVTFRCDPISEHNRLYWYRQTLGQGPEFLTYFQNEAQLEKSRLLSDRFSAERPKGSFSTLEIQRTEQGDSAMYLCASSGLAGEQYFGPGTRLTVT.

The chain couples TRBV21-1 to TRBJ1-1; TRBD1, the D gene given by the table, was not confirmed from the DNA. TRBV21-1 is a pseudogene. The CDR3 runs to 15 residues. The CDR3 coding sequence is TGTGCCAGCAGCAAAGAGATCAGGGCGAGTACTGAAGCTTTCTTT. Amino acid sequence: CASSKEIRASTEAFF.

The genes are TRBV5-4 and TRBJ2-7; the match to TRBD2 covers 12 bases. Per the germline V gene, CDR1 is SGHNT and CDR2 is YYREEE (reference sequence). V lost 0 bases to trimming and J lost 0 bases; unmatched junction nucleotides: 4. The CDR3 has 17 amino acids. The chain's CDR3 is CASSLGTSGTSSYEQYF. The CDR3 bases are TGTGCCAGCAGCTTGGGGACTAGCGGGACGAGCTCCTACGAGCAGTACTTC.